This paragraph covers one TCR beta chain sequence. Its antigen is unknown. PCR used 60 Vbeta primers and 13 Jbeta primers. The authors' processing: Among the unique TCR beta chains that a later analysis counted, about 79 million in all, 10 million to 11 million were shared. This table comes from immunoSEQ multiplex PCR, and its TCRdb copy is limited to in-frame clones, with some not included. V, J and clone size are taken as reported in that table, and D and trimming were inferred from the DNA itself. The data show 200,000 to 250,000 clones, with approximately 90% seen just once and over 0.95% held by the top ten. Trimming shortened V by 1 base and J by 9 bases, and 14 bases separated the two germline ends. In germline, CDR1 is SGHKS, CDR2 YYEKEE (reference sequence). The CDR3 covers 14 residues. This sample is drawn from a study of cytomegalovirus exposure and HLA in healthy donors. About the research overall: Earlier results showed roughly 120 million unique TCR beta sequences derived from 150 million to 200 million T cells. Notes on the study in general: Association with HLA alleles at 0.05 false discovery rate was found for roughly 17,000 TCR beta sequences in a later analysis. It is likely that the observed cluster of highly shared sequence variants was a sequencing artifact.

The sequence came from a woman aged 18 to 35 in good health and CMV-seronegative. The chain joins TRBV5-5 to TRBJ1-3; possible D gene TRBD1, 5 bases. The sample consisted of PBMCs. CDR3 residues: CASSLTGETGTIYF. The CDR3 DNA sequence: TGTGCCAGCAGCTTGACAGGCGAAACGGGCACCATATATTTT.